Listed here are 4 T cell receptor beta chains from one sample, sequenced in a study of OX40 agonist ivuxolimab in advanced cancers. Data came from immunoSEQ multiplex PCR; TCRdb stores just in-frame clones and leaves some out. The table has approximately 86,000 clones, roughly nine tenths seen once. Source: CD4+ or CD8+ T cells sorted from blood, taken in a trial of the OX40 agonist ivuxolimab. These receptors were collected from an adult with an advanced solid tumor such as melanoma, head and neck, liver or kidney cancer.

The chain uses TRBV5-1 and TRBJ2-3; D uncertain. V was cut by 1 base and J by 2 bases, with 11 bases left in between. From germline, CDR1 is SGHRS and CDR2 YFSETQ. CDR3 length: 15 amino acids. This CDR3 is CASSLSGTYTDTQYF. In nucleotides, the CDR3 is TGCGCCAGCAGCTTGTCGGGTACTTACACAGATACGCAGTATTTT. The full variable domain, completed using reference TRBV5-1 and TRBJ2-3, is KAGVTQTPRYLIKTRGQQVTLSCSPISGHRSVSWYQQTPGQGLQFLFEYFSETQRNKGNFPGRFSGRQFSNSRSEMNVSTLELGDSALYLCASSLSGTYTDTQYFGPGTRLTVL.

The chain links TRBV7-2 to TRBJ2-5; 7 nucleotides align to TRBD2. J gave up 2 bases and V 4 bases, and 7 bases lay outside the gene matches. This CDR3 comprises 15 residues. CDR1 and CDR2 (germline): SGHTA, FQGNSA. The CDR3 nucleotides are TGTGCCAGCAGCTCTAGCGGAGGTACGCAAGAGACCCAGTACTTC. Its translation is CASSSSGGTQETQYF.

The gene calls are TRBV7-9 and TRBJ2-3; no definite D call. Germline V CDR1 and CDR2: SEHNR, FQNEAQ (reference sequence). Trimming stripped 0 bases from V and 3 bases from J, with 13 bases between. The CDR3 length is 16 residues. The CDR3 loop is CASSLAAHMRTDTQYF. The CDR3 DNA follows: TGTGCCAGCAGCTTAGCGGCACACATGAGGACAGATACGCAGTATTTT. The variable domain in full, with the rest retrieved from reference TRBV7-9 and TRBJ2-3, is DTGVSQNPRHKITKRGQNVTFRCDPISEHNRLYWYRQTLGQGPEFLTYFQNEAQLEKSRLLSDRFSAERPKGSFSTLEIQRTEQGDSAMYLCASSLAAHMRTDTQYFGPGTRLTVL.

This clone was observed once. The chain links TRBV6-1 to TRBJ1-5; weak D call: TRBD1 (6 bases). CDR1 and CDR2 from the germline V gene are MNHNS and SASEGT. V was clipped by 2 bases and J by 4 bases, with 12 bases between them. This CDR3 spans 15 amino acids. The CDR3 spells CASSESLGGNQPQHF. CDR3 nucleotides: TGTGCCAGCAGTGAATCATTAGGGGGTAATCAGCCCCAGCATTTT.